These 2 T cell receptor beta chains were sequenced from one sample in a study of Graves' ophthalmopathy and Graves' hyperthyroidism. TCR beta CDR3 amplification used RNA transcripts. First-round RT-PCR employed HTBI primers, with a second-round multiplex PCR after it. TCRdb called the multiplex PCR reads again in MiXCR, with one record for every CDR3 protein. The table lists roughly 500,000 distinct CDR3 sequences, 13% to 15% of them singletons, with about 9.4% in the top ten. The sequencing input was blood. Source of these receptors: a young woman with Graves' ophthalmopathy.

This clonotype was seen ten or more times. In DNA form, the CDR3 reads TGTGCCAGCAGTGGGATTTGGACAGGGGCCACTGAAGCTTTCTTT. This codes for CASSGIWTGATEAFF. The chain uses TRBV2 and TRBJ1-1, with TRBD1 matching 9 bases. This CDR3 has 15 amino acids. V lost 4 bases, J lost 4 bases, and 7 bases stayed unmatched. Germline-derived CDR1 and CDR2 are SNHLY and FYNNEI.

The chain is built from TRBV2 and TRBJ1-1; D ambiguous. V lost 7 bases to trimming and J lost 1 base, with 13 bases between them. This CDR3 region has 14 residues. Germline CDR1 is SNHLY and CDR2 is FYNNEI. CDR3 region: CASIRLTRNTEAFF. Here the CDR3 DNA reads TGTGCCAGCATCCGGCTTACGAGGAACACTGAAGCTTTCTTT.